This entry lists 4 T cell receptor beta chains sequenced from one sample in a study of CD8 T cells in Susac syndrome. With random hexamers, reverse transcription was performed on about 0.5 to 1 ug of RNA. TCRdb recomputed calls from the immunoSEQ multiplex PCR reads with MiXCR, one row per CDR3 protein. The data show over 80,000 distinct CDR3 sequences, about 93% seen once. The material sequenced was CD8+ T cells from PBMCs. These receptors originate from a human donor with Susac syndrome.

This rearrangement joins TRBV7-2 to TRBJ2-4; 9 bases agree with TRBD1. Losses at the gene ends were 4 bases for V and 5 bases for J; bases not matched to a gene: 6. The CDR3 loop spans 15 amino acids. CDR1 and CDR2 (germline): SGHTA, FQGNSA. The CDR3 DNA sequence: TGTGCCAGCAGCTCCCCGGGACAGGGCGAAAACATTCAGTACTTC. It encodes CASSSPGQGENIQYF.

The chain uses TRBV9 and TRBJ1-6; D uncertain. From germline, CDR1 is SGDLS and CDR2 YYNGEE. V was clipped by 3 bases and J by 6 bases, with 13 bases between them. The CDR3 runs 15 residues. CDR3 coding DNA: TGTGCCAGCAGCGAAACTCCTTCGGGTAATTCACCCCTCCACTTT. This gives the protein CASSETPSGNSPLHF.

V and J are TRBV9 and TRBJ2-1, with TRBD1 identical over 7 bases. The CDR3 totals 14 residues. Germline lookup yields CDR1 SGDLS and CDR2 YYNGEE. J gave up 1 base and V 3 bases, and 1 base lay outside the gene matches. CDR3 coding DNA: TGTGCCAGCAGCGCACAGGGGTCCTACAATGAGCAGTTCTTC. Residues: CASSAQGSYNEQFF.

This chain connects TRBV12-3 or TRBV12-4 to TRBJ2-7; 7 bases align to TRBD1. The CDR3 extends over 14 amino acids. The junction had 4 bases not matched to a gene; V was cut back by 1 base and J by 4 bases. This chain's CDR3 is CASSLGNRGYEQYF. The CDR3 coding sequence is TGTGCCAGCAGTTTAGGGAACAGGGGTTACGAGCAGTACTTC.